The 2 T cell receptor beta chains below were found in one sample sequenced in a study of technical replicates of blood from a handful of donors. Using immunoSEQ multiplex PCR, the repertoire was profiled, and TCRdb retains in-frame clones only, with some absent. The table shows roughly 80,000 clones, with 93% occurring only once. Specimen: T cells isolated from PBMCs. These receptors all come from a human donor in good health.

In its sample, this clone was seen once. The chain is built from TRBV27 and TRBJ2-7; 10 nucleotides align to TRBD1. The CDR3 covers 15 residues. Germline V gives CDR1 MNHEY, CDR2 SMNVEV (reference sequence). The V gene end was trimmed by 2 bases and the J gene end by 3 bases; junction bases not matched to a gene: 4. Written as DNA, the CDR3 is TGTGCCAGCAGTTTAGCGACAGGGGGCGGCTACGAGCAGTACTTC. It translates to CASSLATGGGYEQYF.

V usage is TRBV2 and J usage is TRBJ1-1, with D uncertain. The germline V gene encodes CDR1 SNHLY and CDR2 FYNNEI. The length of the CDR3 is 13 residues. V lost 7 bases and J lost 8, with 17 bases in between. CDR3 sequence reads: CASNQSPLIEAFF. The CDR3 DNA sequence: TGTGCCAGCAATCAGTCACCGCTGATAGAAGCTTTCTTT.